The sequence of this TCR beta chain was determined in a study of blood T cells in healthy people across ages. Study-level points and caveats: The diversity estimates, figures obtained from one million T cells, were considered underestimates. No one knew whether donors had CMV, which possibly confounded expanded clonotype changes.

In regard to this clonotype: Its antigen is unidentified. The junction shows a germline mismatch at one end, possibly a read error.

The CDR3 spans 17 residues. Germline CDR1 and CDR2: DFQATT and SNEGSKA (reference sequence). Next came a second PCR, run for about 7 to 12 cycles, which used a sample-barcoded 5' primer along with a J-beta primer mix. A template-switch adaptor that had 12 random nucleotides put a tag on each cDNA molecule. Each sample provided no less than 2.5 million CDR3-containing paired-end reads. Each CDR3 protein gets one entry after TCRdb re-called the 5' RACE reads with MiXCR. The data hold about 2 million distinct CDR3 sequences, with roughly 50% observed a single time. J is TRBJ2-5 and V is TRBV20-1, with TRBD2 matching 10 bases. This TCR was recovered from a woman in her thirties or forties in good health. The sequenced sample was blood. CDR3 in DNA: TGCGGTGCTAGAACGCGGGCTAGCGGGGGCCGTGGGGAGACCCAGTACTTC. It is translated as CGARTRASGGRGETQYF.